This T cell receptor (beta chain) derives from a study of T cell responses to AZD1222 COVID-19 vaccine. Libraries were prepared by immunoSEQ multiplex PCR; TCRdb keeps only in-frame clonotypes and omits some of them. Of around 110,000 clones in the sample, about 88% were seen once. The CDR3 runs 17 residues. Germline lookup yields CDR1 MDHEN and CDR2 SYDVKM. With 6 bases clipped from V and 3 bases from J, the junction kept 16 bases outside the gene matches. This specimen consisted of peripheral blood, obtained on day 0 of AZD1222 vaccination. The V gene is TRBV28, the J gene TRBJ1-1; 7 bases are a match to TRBD1. The receptor was isolated from an adult in good health. The CDR3 spells CASSPRGRAGGYTEAFF. The DNA of the CDR3 is TGTGCCAGCAGCCCGAGGGGGAGGGCAGGGGGTTACACTGAAGCTTTCTTT.